This is a list of T cell receptor beta chains from one sample in a study of shared clonotypes between healthy human individuals. The data were produced by immunoSEQ multiplex PCR, yet TCRdb's version contains in-frame clones alone and is incomplete. This table has about 820,000 clones, over 90% appearing once. The specimen was naive CD8+ T cells sorted from blood. These receptors were collected from a man in his thirties or forties in good health. CDR3s include the opening cysteine and the closing phenylalanine or tryptophan. The D gene is left open where the match is weak. Clone size appears in some rows only: once, few, many, or a class for an expanded clone.

. TRBJ2-3 TRBD1 TRBV5-4 TGTGCCAGCAGCTTGAAAGGGGGCGCAGATACGCAGTATTTT CASSLKGGADTQYF
. TRBJ1-1 . TRBV2 TGTGCCAGCCCGAACAGGGTCGGGTGGACTGAAGCTTTCTTT CASPNRVGWTEAFF
few TRBJ2-7 . TRBV5-6 TGTGCCAGCAGCTTGTCCCTTTTTAACGAGCAGTACTTC CASSLSLFNEQYF
. TRBJ2-3 . TRBV30 TGTGCCTGGAGTGCGGAACAGGGCGCTTTCATGGATACGCAGTATTTT CAWSAEQGAFMDTQYF
once TRBJ2-3 . TRBV6-4 TGTGCCAGCAGTGTGGAGCGGAGGGGTACAGATACGCAGTATTTT CASSVERRGTDTQYF
. TRBJ2-1 TRBD2 TRBV6-8 TGTGCCAGCAGTATAACCGGGACTAGCTCCAATGAGCAGTTCTTC CASSITGTSSNEQFF
. TRBJ1-2 . TRBV4-1 TGCGCCAGCAGCCAAGGACGGGGTCCTTATGGCTACACCTTC CASSQGRGPYGYTF
. TRBJ2-7 TRBD2 TRBV6-5 TGTGCCAGCAGTTACAGCGGGAGGGGGTACGAGCAGTACTTC CASSYSGRGYEQYF
. TRBJ2-1 . TRBV5-6 TGTGCCAGCAGCTTGTTTCGGGTATCCACCCACGATGAGCAGTTCTTC CASSLFRVSTHDEQFF
. TRBJ1-2 . TRBV28 TGTGCCAGCAGTTTACAGGGGTCCTATGGCTACACCTTC CASSLQGSYGYTF